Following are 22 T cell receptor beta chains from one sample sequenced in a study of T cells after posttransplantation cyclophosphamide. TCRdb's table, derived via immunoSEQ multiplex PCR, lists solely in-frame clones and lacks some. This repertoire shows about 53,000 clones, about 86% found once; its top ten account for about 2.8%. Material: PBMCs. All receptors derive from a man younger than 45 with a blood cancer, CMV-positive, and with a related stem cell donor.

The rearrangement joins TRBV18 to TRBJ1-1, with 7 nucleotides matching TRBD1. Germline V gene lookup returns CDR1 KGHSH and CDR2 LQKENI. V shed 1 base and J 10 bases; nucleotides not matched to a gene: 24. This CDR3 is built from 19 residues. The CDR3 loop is CASSPLSPGGRQGPFVAFF. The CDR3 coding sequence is TGTGCCAGCTCACCACTTAGCCCAGGGGGTCGGCAGGGGCCTTTCGTAGCTTTCTTT. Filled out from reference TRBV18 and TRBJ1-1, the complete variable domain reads NAGVMQNPRHLVRRRGQEARLRCSPMKGHSHVYWYRQLPEEGLKFMVYLQKENIIDESGMPKERFSAEFPKEGPSILRIQQVVRGDSAAYFCASSPLSPGGRQGPFVAFFGQGTRLTVV.

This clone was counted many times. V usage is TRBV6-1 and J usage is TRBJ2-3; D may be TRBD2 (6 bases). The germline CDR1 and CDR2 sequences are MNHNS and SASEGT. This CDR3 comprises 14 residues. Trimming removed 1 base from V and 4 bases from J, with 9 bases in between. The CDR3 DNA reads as TGTGCCAGCAGTGAAGGGAGGGGCGCAGATACGCAGTATTTT. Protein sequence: CASSEGRGADTQYF.

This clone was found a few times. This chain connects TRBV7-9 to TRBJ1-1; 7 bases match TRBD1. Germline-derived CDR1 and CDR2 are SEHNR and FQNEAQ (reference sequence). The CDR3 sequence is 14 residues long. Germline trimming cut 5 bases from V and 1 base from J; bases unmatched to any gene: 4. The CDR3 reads CASSQRQGNTEAFF. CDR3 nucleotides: TGTGCCAGCAGCCAGCGACAGGGGAACACTGAAGCTTTCTTT.

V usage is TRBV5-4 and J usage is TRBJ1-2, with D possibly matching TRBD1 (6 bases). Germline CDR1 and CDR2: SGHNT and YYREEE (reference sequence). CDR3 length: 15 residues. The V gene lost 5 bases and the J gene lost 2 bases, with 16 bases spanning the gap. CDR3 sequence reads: CASSTQGRGNYGYTF. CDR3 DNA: TGTGCCAGCAGTACTCAGGGCAGGGGAAACTATGGCTACACCTTC. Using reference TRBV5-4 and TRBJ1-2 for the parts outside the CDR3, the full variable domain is ETGVTQSPTHLIKTRGQQVTLRCSSQSGHNTVSWYQQALGQGPQFIFQYYREEENGRGNFPPRFSGLQFPNYSSELNVNALELDDSALYLCASSTQGRGNYGYTFGSGTRLTVV.

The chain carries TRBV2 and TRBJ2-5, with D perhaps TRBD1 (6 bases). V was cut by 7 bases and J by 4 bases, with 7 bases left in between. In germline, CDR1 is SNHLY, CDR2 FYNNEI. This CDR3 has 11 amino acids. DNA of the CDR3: TGTGCCAGCAAGGGGGTAGAGACCCAGTACTTC. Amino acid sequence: CASKGVETQYF.

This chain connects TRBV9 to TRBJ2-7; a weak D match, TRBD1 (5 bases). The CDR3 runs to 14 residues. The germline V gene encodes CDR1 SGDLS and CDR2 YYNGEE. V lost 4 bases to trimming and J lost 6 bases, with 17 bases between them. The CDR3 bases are TGTGCCAGCAGCCCTGGTGGGCAGGGTTCCGAGCAGTACTTC. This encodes CASSPGGQGSEQYF. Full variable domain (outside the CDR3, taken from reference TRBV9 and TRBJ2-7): DSGVTQTPKHLITATGQRVTLRCSPRSGDLSVYWYQQSLDQGLQFLIQYYNGEERAKGNILERFSAQQFPDLHSELNLSSLELGDSALYFCASSPGGQGSEQYFGPGTRLTVT.

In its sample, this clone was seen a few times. This CDR3 is CASADRGYGYTF. CDR3 DNA sequence: TGTGCCAGCGCCGACAGGGGCTATGGCTACACCTTC. This chain links TRBV5-6 with TRBJ1-2; 8 bases are a match to TRBD1. The CDR3 consists of 12 residues. The ends lost 7 bases at V and 4 bases at J; junction bases unmatched: 3. Germline V gene lookup returns CDR1 SGHDT and CDR2 YYEEEE.

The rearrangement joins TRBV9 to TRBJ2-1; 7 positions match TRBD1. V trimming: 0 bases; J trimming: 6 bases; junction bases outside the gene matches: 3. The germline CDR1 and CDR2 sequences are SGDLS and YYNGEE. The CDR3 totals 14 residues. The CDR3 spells CASSVADRANEQFF. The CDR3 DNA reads TGTGCCAGCAGCGTAGCTGACAGGGCCAATGAGCAGTTCTTC.

In DNA form, the CDR3 reads TGCAGCGTTGTAGTAGCGGGTAACTACGAGCAGTACTTC. Its translation: CSVVVAGNYEQYF. The gene calls are TRBV29-1 and TRBJ2-7; 7 bases map to TRBD2. V was clipped by 4 bases and J by 3 bases; unmatched bases: 6. The length of the CDR3 is 13 residues. Looked up from germline, CDR1 is SQVTM and CDR2 is ANQGSEA.

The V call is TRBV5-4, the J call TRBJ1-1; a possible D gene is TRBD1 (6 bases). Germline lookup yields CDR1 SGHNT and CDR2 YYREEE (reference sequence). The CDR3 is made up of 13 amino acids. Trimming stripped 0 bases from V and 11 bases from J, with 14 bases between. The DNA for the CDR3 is TGTGCCAGCAGCTTGGAAGACAGGAGATCGGCTTTCTTT. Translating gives CASSLEDRRSAFF.

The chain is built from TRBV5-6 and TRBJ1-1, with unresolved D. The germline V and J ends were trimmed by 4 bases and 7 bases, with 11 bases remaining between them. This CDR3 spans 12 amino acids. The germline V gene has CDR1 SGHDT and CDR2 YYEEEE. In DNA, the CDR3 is TGTGCCAGCAGCCGTACACGAAATGAAGCTTTCTTT. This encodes CASSRTRNEAFF.

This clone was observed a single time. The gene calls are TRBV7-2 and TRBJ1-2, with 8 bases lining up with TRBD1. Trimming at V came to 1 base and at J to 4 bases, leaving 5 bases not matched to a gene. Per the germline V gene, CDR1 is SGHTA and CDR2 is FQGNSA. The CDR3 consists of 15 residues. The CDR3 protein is CASSLDRGQGYGYTF. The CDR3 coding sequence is TGTGCCAGCAGCTTAGACCGAGGACAGGGCTATGGCTACACCTTC.

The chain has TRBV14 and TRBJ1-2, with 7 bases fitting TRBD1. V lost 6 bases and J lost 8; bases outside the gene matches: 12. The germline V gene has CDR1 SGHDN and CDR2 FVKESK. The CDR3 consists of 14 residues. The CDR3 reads CASSQQDRVGGYTF. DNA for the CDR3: TGTGCCAGCAGTCAGCAAGACAGGGTGGGCGGCTACACCTTC.

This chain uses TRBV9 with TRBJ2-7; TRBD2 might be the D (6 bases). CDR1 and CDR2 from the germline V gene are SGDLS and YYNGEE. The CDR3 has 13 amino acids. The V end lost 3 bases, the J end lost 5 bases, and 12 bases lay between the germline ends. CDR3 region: CASSAGTPHEQYF. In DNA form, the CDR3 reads TGTGCCAGCAGCGCCGGGACTCCCCACGAGCAGTACTTC.

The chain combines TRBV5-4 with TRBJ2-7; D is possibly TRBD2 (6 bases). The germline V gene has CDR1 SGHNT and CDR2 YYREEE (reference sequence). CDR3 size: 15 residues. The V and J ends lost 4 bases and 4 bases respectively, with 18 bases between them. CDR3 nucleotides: TGTGCCAGCAGCCACGAAAACGGGGCGGGGTACGAGCAGTACTTC. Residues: CASSHENGAGYEQYF.

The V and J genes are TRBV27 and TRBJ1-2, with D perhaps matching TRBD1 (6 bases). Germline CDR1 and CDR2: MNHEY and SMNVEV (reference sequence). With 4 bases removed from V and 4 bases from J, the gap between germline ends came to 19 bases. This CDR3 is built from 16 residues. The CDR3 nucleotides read TGTGCCAGCAGTTCAACAGACAGGACCTTTGGCTATGGCTACACCTTC. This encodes CASSSTDRTFGYGYTF.

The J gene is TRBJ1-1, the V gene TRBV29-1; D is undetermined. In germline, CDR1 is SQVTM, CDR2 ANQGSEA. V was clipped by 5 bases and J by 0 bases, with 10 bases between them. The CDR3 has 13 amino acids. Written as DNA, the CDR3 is TGCAGCGTTAAACAAAACATGAACACTGAAGCTTTCTTT. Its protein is CSVKQNMNTEAFF. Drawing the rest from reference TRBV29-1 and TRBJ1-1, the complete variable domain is SAVISQKPSRDICQRGTSLTIQCQVDSQVTMMFWYRQQPGQSLTLIATANQGSEATYESGFVIDKFPISRPNLTFSTLTVSNMSPEDSSIYLCSVKQNMNTEAFFGQGTRLTVV.

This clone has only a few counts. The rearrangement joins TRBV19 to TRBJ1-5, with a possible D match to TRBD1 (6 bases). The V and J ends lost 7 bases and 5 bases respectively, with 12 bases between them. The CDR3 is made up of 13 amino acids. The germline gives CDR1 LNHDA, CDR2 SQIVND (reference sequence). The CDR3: CASTSAGDQPQHF. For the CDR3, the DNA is TGTGCCAGTACCTCGGCAGGGGATCAGCCCCAGCATTTT.

The CDR3 reads CSVERAGRPYNEQFF. CDR3 sequence (DNA): TGCAGCGTTGAACGGGCAGGGCGGCCCTACAATGAGCAGTTCTTC. V usage is TRBV29-1 and J usage is TRBJ2-1, with D perhaps TRBD1 (5 bases). The CDR3 totals 15 residues. Germline CDR1 reads SQVTM; CDR2 reads ANQGSEA. V lost 2 bases, J lost 2 bases, and 13 bases lay in between.

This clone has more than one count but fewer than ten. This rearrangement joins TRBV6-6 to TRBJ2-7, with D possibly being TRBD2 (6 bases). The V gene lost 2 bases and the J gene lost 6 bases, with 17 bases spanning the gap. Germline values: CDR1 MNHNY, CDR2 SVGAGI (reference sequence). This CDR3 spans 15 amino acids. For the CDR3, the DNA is TGTGCCAGCAGTTACCCCTGGGACTCAATCGGCGAGCAGTACTTC. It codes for CASSYPWDSIGEQYF.

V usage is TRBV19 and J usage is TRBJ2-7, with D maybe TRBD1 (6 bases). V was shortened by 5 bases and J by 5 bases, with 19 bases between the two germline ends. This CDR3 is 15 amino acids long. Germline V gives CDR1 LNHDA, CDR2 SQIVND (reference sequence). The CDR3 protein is CASSPMTGLFHEQYF. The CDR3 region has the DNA TGTGCCAGTAGTCCGATGACAGGTCTTTTCCACGAGCAGTACTTC.

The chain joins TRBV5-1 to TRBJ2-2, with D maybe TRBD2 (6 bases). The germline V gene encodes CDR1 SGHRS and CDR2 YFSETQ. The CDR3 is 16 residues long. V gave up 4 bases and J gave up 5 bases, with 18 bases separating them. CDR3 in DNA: TGCGCCAGCAGCCCTGGGACTTCCGCTTGGACCGGGGAGCTGTTTTTT. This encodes CASSPGTSAWTGELFF.